This TCR beta chain was sequenced during a study of blood T cell repertoires in COVID-19 (dated by TCRdb to about 2020). About the full investigation: Collaborator samples came from the United States, Italy and Spain and covered acute and convalescent phases of COVID-19. The material from the prospective study consisted of cDNA or gDNA derived from T cells, B-cell-depleted T cells, or PBMCs. Subjects who had been exposed to COVID-19, were actively infected with it, or had recovered from it provided the deeply sampled blood TCRbeta repertoires that made up the dataset. The repertoires were made available in a free public database intended to serve as a resource for research on the immune response to SARS-CoV-2. The samples were drawn from two sources: the first 160 participants of the ongoing ImmuneRACE study, and 950 to 1,500 subjects contributed by 6 global collaborators. A de-identified subject ID, COVID-19 status, age in years and sex were almost always included in the sample metadata. Where available, HLA class I and class II types were taken from metadata supplied by the sample provider and were not determined by assay-based typing. Broader findings and caveats from the paper: The amount of clinical and demographic metadata varied by source and participant and was provided uncurated.

Participants in the prospective study were enrolled through a virtual design, were aged 18 to 89 years, and lived in approximately 25 United States geographic areas. Cohort assignment in the prospective study relied on participant-reported clinical history from a screening survey and a study questionnaire. For ImmuneRACE Cohort 3, a participant was defined as recovered based on two consecutive negative NP/OP PCR tests, clearance by a healthcare professional, or resolution of symptoms. Each participant in the prospective study had whole blood, serum and a nasopharyngeal or oropharyngeal swab collected by mobile phlebotomists. Prospective study participants could optionally give additional blood draws and questionnaires over an approximately 2-month period. Before DNA extraction, prospective study blood samples were shipped either frozen or at room temperature. On this clone: No cognate antigen has been identified for it. Base qualities were left out, and no much larger clone turns up one base away.

Counted from cysteine to phenylalanine, this CDR3 has 15 amino acids. This entry keeps only the CDR3 DNA: 45 bases, framed from base 1. Relative to germline, V is missing 2 bases and J is missing 3 bases, with 4 bases of the junction outside any gene match. From the germline V gene, CDR1 is MDHEN and CDR2 is SYDVKM. TCRbeta CDR3 regions were amplified from genomic DNA by means of the immunoSEQ Assay, a bias-controlled multiplex PCR. The study's own analysis went as follows. Within the assay, amplification of reference gene primers was used to estimate how many nucleated cells each sample contained. Sequence reads were collapsed and filtered to measure the absolute abundance of every unique TCRbeta CDR3 rearrangement. For each sample, productive Simpson clonality was calculated as the square root of Simpson's diversity index over productive rearrangements. TCRdb holds this immuneACCESS table with in-frame rearrangements only. Some clones are missing; in checked studies, unresolved V genes explain under half, and the rest has no known cause. V and J calls and clone size are those listed in that table; D and trimming were worked out from the DNA. The sample table holds around 310,000 clones, of which about 90% were seen once. The biggest ten clones account for more than 9% of the sample.

Sample: PBMCs or T cells enriched from blood (not recorded which). This sequence was found in a woman aged 30 to 39 who had recovered from COVID-19. The V gene is TRBV28 and the J gene is TRBJ1-5; 7 of the junction bases match TRBD1. The bases read TGTGCCAGCAGTTTAGAGGGGGCGGTCAATCAGCCCCAGCATTTT. Its translation reads: CASSLEGAVNQPQHF.